Listed below are T cell receptor beta chains from one sample, sequenced in a study of blood T cell repertoires in COVID-19. Assay used: immunoSEQ multiplex PCR; TCRdb lists only in-frame clones, some missing. The repertoire holds a few hundred thousand clones, with roughly 85% as singletons. Sequenced material: PBMCs or T cells enriched from blood (not recorded which). The receptor source for this set is a middle-aged man who had recovered from COVID-19. CDR3s include the opening cysteine and the closing phenylalanine or tryptophan. Fields, in order: clone size, J gene, V gene, D gene, CDR3 protein, CDR3 DNA. The D gene is left open where the match is weak. Clone size is stated in some rows and not others, as once, few, many or a class when expanded.

>-|TRBJ1-1|TRBV20-1|-
CSAREQLEAFF
TGCAGTGCTAGGGAGCAGCTTGAAGCTTTCTTT
>-|TRBJ2-3|TRBV18|-
CASSYTRLSLQPNTDTQYF
TGTGCCAGCTCATACACCCGACTAAGTCTACAGCCTAACACAGATACGCAGTATTTT
>few|TRBJ2-2|TRBV19|TRBD1
CASSPWGQGAQGELFF
TGTGCCAGTAGTCCATGGGGACAGGGGGCGCAGGGGGAGCTGTTTTTT
>-|TRBJ2-7|TRBV7-2|TRBD1
CASSTQGQGALEQYF
TGTGCCAGCAGCACACAGGGACAGGGGGCCCTCGAGCAGTACTTC
>-|TRBJ2-7|TRBV11-2|-
CASSLGTYYEQYF
TGTGCCAGCAGCCTAGGGACTTACTACGAGCAGTACTTC
>-|TRBJ1-2|TRBV5-1|-
CASSLEWGDYGYTF
TGCGCCAGCAGCTTGGAATGGGGCGACTATGGCTACACCTTC
>many|TRBJ2-7|TRBV29-1|TRBD2
CSVGTSGSWYEQYF
TGCAGCGTTGGGACTAGCGGGAGTTGGTACGAGCAGTACTTC
>-|TRBJ2-3|TRBV4-3|TRBD2
CASSQGTSSDTQYF
TGCGCCAGCAGCCAAGGGACTAGCTCAGATACGCAGTATTTT
>once|TRBJ2-5|TRBV7-9|TRBD1
CASSSVPTGDQETQYF
TGTGCCAGCAGCTCAGTACCGACAGGGGACCAAGAGACCCAGTACTTC
>-|TRBJ2-1|TRBV29-1|TRBD2
CSVDSGRGLEQFF
TGCAGCGTTGATAGCGGGAGAGGTCTTGAGCAGTTCTTC
>-|TRBJ2-1|TRBV24-1|TRBD1
CATSGTGIGNEQFF
TGTGCCACCAGTGGGACAGGGATTGGCAATGAGCAGTTCTTC
>-|TRBJ1-5|TRBV19|-
CASSSYRGGNQPQHF
TGTGCCAGTAGTTCGTATAGGGGTGGCAATCAGCCCCAGCATTTT
>few|TRBJ1-3|TRBV30|-
CAWREGGNTIYF
TGTGCCTGGAGGGAGGGTGGAAACACCATATATTTT
>-|TRBJ2-5|TRBV13|-
CASSPSRDYQETQYF
TGTGCCAGCAGCCCCTCTCGGGATTACCAAGAGACCCAGTACTTC
>-|TRBJ2-7|TRBV19|TRBD2
CASRGTSGRAYEQYF
TGTGCCAGTAGGGGGACTAGCGGGAGGGCCTACGAGCAGTACTTC
>-|TRBJ2-1|TRBV11-1|TRBD2
CASSLLAGGEGGEQFF
TGTGCCAGCAGCTTACTAGCGGGAGGGGAGGGGGGTGAGCAGTTCTTC
>-|TRBJ1-2|TRBV7-2|TRBD1
CASSFGQGYYGYTF
TGTGCCAGCAGCTTCGGACAGGGTTATTATGGCTACACCTTC
>-|TRBJ2-7|TRBV5-4|-
CASSLRGYEQYF
TGTGCCAGCAGCTTGCGAGGGTACGAGCAGTACTTC
>-|TRBJ1-6|TRBV6-5|TRBD1
CASSSTGANNSPLHF
TGTGCCAGCAGTTCTACAGGGGCGAATAATTCACCCCTCCACTTT
>-|TRBJ1-4|TRBV5-6|TRBD1
CASSPPGTGGILGEKLFF
TGTGCCAGCAGCCCCCCCGGGACAGGGGGTATCTTAGGTGAAAAACTGTTTTTT
>-|TRBJ1-5|TRBV5-1|TRBD1
CASSEGTAQNQPQHF
TGCGCCAGCAGCGAGGGGACAGCTCAAAATCAGCCCCAGCATTTT
>-|TRBJ1-2|TRBV7-2|TRBD1
CASSPDRGLYGYTF
TGTGCCAGCAGCCCGGACAGGGGGTTGTATGGCTACACCTTC